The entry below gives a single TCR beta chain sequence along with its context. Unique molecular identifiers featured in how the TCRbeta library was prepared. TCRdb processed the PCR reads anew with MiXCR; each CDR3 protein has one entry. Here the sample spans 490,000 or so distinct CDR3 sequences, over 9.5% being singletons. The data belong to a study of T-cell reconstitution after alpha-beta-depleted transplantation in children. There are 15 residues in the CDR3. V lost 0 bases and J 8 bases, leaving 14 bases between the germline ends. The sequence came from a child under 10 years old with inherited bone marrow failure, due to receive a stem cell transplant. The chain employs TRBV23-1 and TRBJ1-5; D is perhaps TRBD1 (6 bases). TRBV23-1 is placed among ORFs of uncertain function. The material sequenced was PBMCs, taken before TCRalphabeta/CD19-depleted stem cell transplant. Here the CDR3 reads CASSQSQQGGEPQHF. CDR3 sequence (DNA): TGCGCCAGCAGTCAATCGCAACAGGGCGGGGAGCCCCAGCATTTT.